These 13 T cell receptor beta chains were sequenced from one sample in a study of blood T cell repertoires in COVID-19. Measured with immunoSEQ multiplex PCR; TCRdb has only the in-frame clones, and not every one. The sample lists 65,000 to 75,000 clones, roughly 84% occurring once. Sequencing was carried out using peripheral blood. The receptors here all came from a woman aged 55-70 years with acute or convalescent COVID-19.

The chain couples TRBV6-5 to TRBJ2-1; D might be TRBD1 (6 bases). CDR1 is MNHEY, CDR2 SVGAGI, per germline. The CDR3 spans 15 residues. Trimming took 7 bases from V and 2 from J, leaving 15 bases between them. As DNA, the CDR3 is TGTGCCAGCACCCAAAAGACAGGACCCTACAATGAGCAGTTCTTC. This gives the protein CASTQKTGPYNEQFF.

The gene calls are TRBV5-4 and TRBJ2-1; 8 positions match TRBD2. The CDR3 loop spans 17 amino acids. V was pared by 4 bases and J by 6 bases, with 15 bases of the junction left unmatched. CDR1 SGHNT and CDR2 YYREEE come from the germline V gene (reference sequence). The CDR3 sequence: CASSPSNPGLGGNEQFF. The CDR3 coding sequence is TGTGCCAGCAGCCCCTCCAATCCGGGACTAGGAGGCAATGAGCAGTTCTTC.

The chain employs TRBV7-3 and TRBJ2-1, with 9 bases that match TRBD2. CDR1 is SGHTA and CDR2 is FQGTGA in the germline V gene. Unmatched junction bases numbered 9, after V lost 2 bases and J lost 7 bases. The CDR3 is 16 residues long. The DNA for the CDR3 is TGTGCCAGCAGCTTACAGGCTCTAGCGGGGAGGAATGAGCAGTTCTTC. Encoded protein: CASSLQALAGRNEQFF.

The rearrangement links TRBV19 to TRBJ2-1, with D perhaps matching TRBD2 (5 bases). Germline CDR1 is LNHDA and CDR2 is SQIVND (reference sequence). The length of the CDR3 is 11 residues. The V and J ends lost 5 bases and 10 bases respectively, with 9 bases between them. CDR3 DNA: TGTGCCAGTAGTTTCGGCGGGGAGCAGTTCTTC. Amino acids: CASSFGGEQFF.

In its sample, this clone was seen once. The chain has TRBV29-1 and TRBJ2-3, with D possibly TRBD1 on 7 matching bases. The V gene lost 4 bases and the J gene lost 5 bases, with 10 bases spanning the gap. Germline V gene lookup returns CDR1 SQVTM and CDR2 ANQGSEA. This CDR3 spans 12 amino acids. The CDR3 loop reads CSVGQGGDTQYF. The DNA for the CDR3 is TGCAGCGTTGGGCAGGGGGGAGATACGCAGTATTTT.

V gene TRBV7-9 combines with J gene TRBJ2-5; 8 bases line up with TRBD1. Trimming took 6 bases from V and 3 from J; bases not matched to a gene: 6. This CDR3 region has 14 residues. The germline gives CDR1 SEHNR, CDR2 FQNEAQ (reference sequence). In DNA, the CDR3 is TGTGCCAGCAGACTACAGGGGGAAAAAGAGACCCAGTACTTC. Protein: CASRLQGEKETQYF.

This rearrangement joins TRBV11-1 to TRBJ2-1, with 9 nucleotides matching TRBD1. Germline V gene sequence: CDR1 SGHAT, CDR2 FQDESV (reference sequence). With 0 bases clipped from V and 5 bases from J, the junction kept 11 bases outside the gene matches. CDR3 length: 18 residues. The CDR3 is CASSLAYRTGDFDNEQFF. CDR3 bases: TGTGCCAGCAGCTTAGCGTATAGGACAGGGGATTTTGACAATGAGCAGTTCTTC.

The rearrangement links TRBV3-1 (or the pseudogene TRBV3-2) to TRBJ1-2; tentatively, D is TRBD1 (5 bases). Germline CDR1 reads LGHDT; CDR2 reads YNNKEL (reference sequence). Trimming pared 1 base from V and 1 base from J, leaving 10 bases between. This CDR3 is built from 15 residues. The CDR3 nucleotides are TGTGCCAGCAGCCAAGGACAGATATTTAACTATGGCTACACCTTC. Translation gives CASSQGQIFNYGYTF.

About this clone: The same CDR3 also results from other DNA sequences found in this sample. This chain uses TRBV9 with TRBJ2-2; D remains ambiguous. Germline CDR1 reads SGDLS; CDR2 reads YYNGEE. V lost 1 base and J 1 base, leaving 5 bases between the germline ends. The CDR3 loop spans 14 amino acids. This chain's CDR3 is CASSVTGNTGELFF. CDR3 DNA sequence: TGTGCCAGCAGCGTAACGGGGAACACCGGGGAGCTGTTTTTT. Combining the CDR3 with reference TRBV9 and TRBJ2-2 gives the whole variable domain DSGVTQTPKHLITATGQRVTLRCSPRSGDLSVYWYQQSLDQGLQFLIQYYNGEERAKGNILERFSAQQFPDLHSELNLSSLELGDSALYFCASSVTGNTGELFFGEGSRLTVL.

The chain is built from TRBV3-1 (or the pseudogene TRBV3-2) and TRBJ1-2; D is uncertain. This CDR3 contains 12 residues. Germline CDR1 LGHDT, CDR2 YNNKEL (reference sequence). V dropped 0 bases and J dropped 7 bases, with 6 bases sitting between them. DNA for the CDR3: TGTGCCAGCAGCCAAGACCCCAGTGGCTACACCTTC. It yields the protein CASSQDPSGYTF.

The rearrangement links TRBV5-1 to TRBJ2-7; TRBD1 matches 9 bases. Germline values: CDR1 SGHRS, CDR2 YFSETQ. With V trimmed by 3 bases and J by 1 base, 2 bases remained unmatched. The CDR3 is made up of 14 amino acids. The CDR3 coding sequence is TGCGCCAGCAGCTGCGGGACAGGGTCCTACGAGCAGTACTTC. Translated, it gives CASSCGTGSYEQYF.

The chain joins TRBV5-1 to TRBJ1-5; 9 nucleotides align to TRBD1. The germline CDR1 and CDR2 sequences are SGHRS and YFSETQ. The CDR3 is 18 residues long. The V and J ends lost 0 bases and 0 bases, in that order; junction bases with no gene match: 7. Written as DNA, the CDR3 is TGCGCCAGCAGCTTGGGAACGGGACAGGGATATAGCAATCAGCCCCAGCATTTT. As protein: CASSLGTGQGYSNQPQHF.

The V and J genes are TRBV6-5 and TRBJ1-4; D perhaps matches TRBD1 (6 bases). This CDR3 spans 13 amino acids. In germline, CDR1 is MNHEY, CDR2 SVGAGI. V was shortened by 8 bases and J by 3 bases, with 10 bases between the two germline ends. CDR3 region: CASPRTANEKLFF. The CDR3 bases are TGTGCCAGCCCTCGGACAGCTAATGAAAAACTGTTTTTT.